The source of this T cell receptor (beta chain) is a study of blood T cell repertoires in COVID-19. During active infection, Seattle patients enrolled and were then monitored through disease. Method: immunoSEQ multiplex PCR; TCRdb's copy keeps in-frame clones and lacks some. The table shows under 200,000 clones, with around four fifths occurring only once. The CDR3 spans 15 residues. Losses at the gene ends were 4 bases for V and 3 bases for J; bases not matched to a gene: 5. CDR1 and CDR2 (germline): SGDLS, YYNGEE. This receptor was taken from a woman aged 80 or over with COVID-19, enrolled during active disease. The chain has TRBV9 and TRBJ2-1; 9 positions agree with TRBD1. The sample was peripheral blood. The CDR3 nucleotides read TGTGCCAGCAGCAAAGACAGGGGGGTCTACAATGAGCAGTTCTTC. Its translation: CASSKDRGVYNEQFF. Together with reference TRBV9 and TRBJ2-1, the CDR3 gives the full variable domain: DSGVTQTPKHLITATGQRVTLRCSPRSGDLSVYWYQQSLDQGLQFLIQYYNGEERAKGNILERFSAQQFPDLHSELNLSSLELGDSALYFCASSKDRGVYNEQFFGPGTRLTVL.